The next 3 T cell receptor beta chains were all read from a single sample in a study of T cell responses to AZD1222 COVID-19 vaccine. The table came from immunoSEQ multiplex PCR; TCRdb's copy has only in-frame clones and leaves some out. Of about 150,000 clones listed, approximately 90% are singletons. Sequenced here: peripheral blood, sampled 28 days after the second AZD1222 dose. The source of these receptors is an adult who received the AZD1222 COVID-19 vaccine.

This clone has just one count. The chain is built from TRBV9 and TRBJ1-6; 7 nucleotides agree with TRBD1. The CDR3 totals 14 residues. Germline V CDR1 and CDR2: SGDLS, YYNGEE. V lost 3 bases and J lost 9; bases outside the gene matches: 6. CDR3 nucleotides: TGTGCCAGCAGCGAGCGGACAGGTTCTTCACCCCTCCACTTT. This encodes CASSERTGSSPLHF.

The chain couples TRBV11-3 to TRBJ2-3, with 8 bases identical to TRBD2. Germline CDR1 is SGHNT and CDR2 is YENEEA. CDR3 length equals 15 residues. V lost 4 bases to trimming and J lost 0 bases; unmatched junction nucleotides: 3. CDR3 sequence reads: CASSYASGSTDTQYF. The CDR3 nucleotides are TGTGCCAGCAGCTACGCTAGCGGGAGCACAGATACGCAGTATTTT.

The V and J genes are TRBV5-1 and TRBJ2-1; either TRBD1 or TRBD2 may fit D (7 bases each). V was pared by 9 bases and J by 4 bases, with 17 bases between. Germline V gene sequence: CDR1 SGHRS, CDR2 YFSETQ. CDR3 length equals 14 residues. Written as DNA, the CDR3 is TGCGCCACCCAAGCGGGGACAGAATACAATGAGCAGTTCTTC. Its protein is CATQAGTEYNEQFF. Filled out from reference TRBV5-1 and TRBJ2-1, the complete variable domain reads KAGVTQTPRYLIKTRGQQVTLSCSPISGHRSVSWYQQTPGQGLQFLFEYFSETQRNKGNFPGRFSGRQFSNSRSEMNVSTLELGDSALYLCATQAGTEYNEQFFGPGTRLTVL.